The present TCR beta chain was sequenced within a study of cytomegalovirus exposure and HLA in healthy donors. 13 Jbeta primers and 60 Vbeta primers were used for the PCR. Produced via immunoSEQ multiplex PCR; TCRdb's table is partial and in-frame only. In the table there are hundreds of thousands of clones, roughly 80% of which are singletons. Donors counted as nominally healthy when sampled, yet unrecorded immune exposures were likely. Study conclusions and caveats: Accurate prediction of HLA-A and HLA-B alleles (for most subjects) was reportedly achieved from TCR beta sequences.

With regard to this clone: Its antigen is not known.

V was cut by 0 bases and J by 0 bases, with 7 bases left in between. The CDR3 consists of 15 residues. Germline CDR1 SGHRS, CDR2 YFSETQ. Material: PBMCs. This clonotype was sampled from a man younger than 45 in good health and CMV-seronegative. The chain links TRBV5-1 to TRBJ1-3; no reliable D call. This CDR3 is CASSLGDNSGNTIYF. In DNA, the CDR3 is TGCGCCAGCAGCTTGGGAGACAACTCTGGAAACACCATATATTTT.